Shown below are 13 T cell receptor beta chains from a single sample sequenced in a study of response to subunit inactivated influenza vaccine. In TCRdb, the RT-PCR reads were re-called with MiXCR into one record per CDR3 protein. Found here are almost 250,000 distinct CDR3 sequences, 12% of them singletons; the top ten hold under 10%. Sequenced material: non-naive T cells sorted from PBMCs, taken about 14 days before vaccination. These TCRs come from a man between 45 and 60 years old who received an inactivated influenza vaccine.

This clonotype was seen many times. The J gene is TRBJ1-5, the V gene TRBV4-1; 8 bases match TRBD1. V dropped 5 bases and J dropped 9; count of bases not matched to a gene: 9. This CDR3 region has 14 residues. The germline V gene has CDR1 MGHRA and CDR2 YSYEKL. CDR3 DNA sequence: TGCGCCAGCAGCTTACGACAGGGGCAGGCGCCCCAGCATTTT. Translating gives CASSLRQGQAPQHF.

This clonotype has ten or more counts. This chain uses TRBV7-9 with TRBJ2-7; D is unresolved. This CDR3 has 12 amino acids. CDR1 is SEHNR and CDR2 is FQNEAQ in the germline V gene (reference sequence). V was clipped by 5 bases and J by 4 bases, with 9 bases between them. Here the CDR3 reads CASSRTQYEQYF. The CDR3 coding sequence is TGTGCCAGCAGCCGAACCCAATACGAGCAGTACTTC.

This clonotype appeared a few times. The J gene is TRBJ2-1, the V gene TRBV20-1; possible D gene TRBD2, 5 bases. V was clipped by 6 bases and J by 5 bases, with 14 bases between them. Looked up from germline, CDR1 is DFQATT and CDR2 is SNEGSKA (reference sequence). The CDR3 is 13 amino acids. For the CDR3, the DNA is TGCAGTGCAGAACTCATGAGGGACAATGAGCAGTTCTTC. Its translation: CSAELMRDNEQFF.

The CDR3 DNA is TGTGCCAGCACTCAGGGACTAGGGGGTGAGACCCAGTACTTC. Translating gives CASTQGLGGETQYF. The chain couples TRBV6-1 to TRBJ2-5, with 8 positions matching TRBD2. V was pared by 7 bases and J by 5 bases, with 9 bases of the junction left unmatched. Looked up from germline, CDR1 is MNHNS and CDR2 is SASEGT. CDR3 length equals 14 residues.

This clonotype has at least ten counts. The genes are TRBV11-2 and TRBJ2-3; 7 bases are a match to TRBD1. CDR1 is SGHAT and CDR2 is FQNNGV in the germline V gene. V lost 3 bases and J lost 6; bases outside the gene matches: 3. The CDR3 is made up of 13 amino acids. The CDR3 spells CASSLGTADTQYF. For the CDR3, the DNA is TGTGCCAGCAGCTTGGGGACAGCCGATACGCAGTATTTT.

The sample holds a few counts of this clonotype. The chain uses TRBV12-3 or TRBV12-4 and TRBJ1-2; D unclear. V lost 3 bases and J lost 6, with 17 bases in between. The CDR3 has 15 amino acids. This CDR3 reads CASSLKRGGRDGYTF. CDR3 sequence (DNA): TGTGCCAGCAGTTTGAAACGGGGTGGGAGAGATGGCTACACCTTC.

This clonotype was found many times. The CDR3 loop is CASSFSGSRSYNSPLHF. The CDR3 coding sequence is TGTGCCAGCAGTTTTAGTGGGAGCAGATCCTATAATTCACCCCTCCACTTT. This chain uses TRBV12-3 or TRBV12-4 with TRBJ1-6; the D is unclear. V lost 3 bases to trimming and J lost 1 base, with 13 bases between them. The CDR3 totals 17 residues.

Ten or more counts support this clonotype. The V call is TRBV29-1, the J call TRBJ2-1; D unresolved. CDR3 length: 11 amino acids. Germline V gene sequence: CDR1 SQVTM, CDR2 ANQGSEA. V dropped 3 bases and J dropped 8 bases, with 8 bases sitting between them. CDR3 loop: CSVDNLYEQFF. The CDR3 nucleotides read TGCAGCGTTGACAATCTTTATGAGCAGTTCTTC.

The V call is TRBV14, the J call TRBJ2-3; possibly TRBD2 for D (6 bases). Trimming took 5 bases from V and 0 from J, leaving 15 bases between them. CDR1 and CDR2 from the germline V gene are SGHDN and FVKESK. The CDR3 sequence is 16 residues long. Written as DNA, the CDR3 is TGTGCCAGCAGCGGTTTCGCGGGACTGAGCACAGATACGCAGTATTTT. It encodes CASSGFAGLSTDTQYF.

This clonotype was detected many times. The CDR3 nucleotides are TGTGCCAGCAGCTTCAGCGGGAGGGGCGGGGAGCTGTTTTTT. Translating gives CASSFSGRGGELFF. The rearrangement links TRBV7-8 to TRBJ2-2, with TRBD2 matching 10 bases. The CDR3 totals 14 residues. Germline values: CDR1 SGHVS, CDR2 FQNEAQ. The V gene end was trimmed by 3 bases and the J gene end by 7 bases; junction bases not matched to a gene: 2.

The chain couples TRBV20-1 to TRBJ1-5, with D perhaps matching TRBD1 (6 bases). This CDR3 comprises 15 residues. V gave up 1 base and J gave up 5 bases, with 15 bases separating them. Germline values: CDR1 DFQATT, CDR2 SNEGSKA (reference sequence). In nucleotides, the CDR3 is TGCAGTGCTAGAGTCTTTGCGGGGGCGGATCAGCCCCAGCATTTT. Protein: CSARVFAGADQPQHF.

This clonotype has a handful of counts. In DNA form, the CDR3 reads TGTGCCAGCAGCCCCCGGGACCGACCTGCCTACTCTGGAAACACCATATATTTT. Translation: CASSPRDRPAYSGNTIYF. The rearrangement links TRBV6-2 or TRBV6-3 to TRBJ1-3, with a weak D call TRBD1 (5 bases). CDR1 is MNHEY, CDR2 SVGEGT, per germline. The CDR3 totals 18 residues. Trimming pared 6 bases from V and 0 bases from J, leaving 21 bases between.

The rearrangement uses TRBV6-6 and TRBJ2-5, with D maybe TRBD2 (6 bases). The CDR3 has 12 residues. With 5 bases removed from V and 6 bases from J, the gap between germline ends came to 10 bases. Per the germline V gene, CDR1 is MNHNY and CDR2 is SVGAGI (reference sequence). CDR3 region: CASSEGLQTQYF. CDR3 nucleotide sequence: TGTGCCAGCAGTGAGGGACTTCAGACCCAGTACTTC.